These 5 T cell receptor beta chains originate from one sample sequenced in a study of shared clonotypes between healthy human individuals. CD45RO-negative, CCR7-positively selected cells formed the naive CD8 fraction, excluding terminally differentiated effector memory CD45RA+ cells. Here immunoSEQ multiplex PCR was the method, and the copy in TCRdb shows in-frame clones only, minus some. The sample contains nearly 2 million clones, about 95% of which appear only once. Source material: naive CD8+ T cells sorted from blood. The origin of the receptors is a man younger than 35 in good health.

The chain has TRBV10-1 and TRBJ1-4, with no clear D. The CDR3 loop spans 14 amino acids. Germline CDR1 WNHNN, CDR2 SYGVQD (reference sequence). V gave up 5 bases and J gave up 8 bases, with 15 bases separating them. Here the CDR3 DNA reads TGCGCCAGCAGTTCGGACGGGGTGGAGGAAAAACTGTTTTTT. Translation: CASSSDGVEEKLFF.

J is TRBJ2-3 and V is TRBV4-1, with 7 nucleotides matching TRBD2. The germline V gene encodes CDR1 MGHRA and CDR2 YSYEKL. This CDR3 is built from 17 residues. V shed 0 bases, J shed 0 bases, and the junction held 6 bases outside the gene matches. DNA of the CDR3: TGCGCCAGCAGCCAAGACTCGGCTAGCGGTAGCACAGATACGCAGTATTTT. This translates into CASSQDSASGSTDTQYF.

This rearrangement joins TRBV6-4 to TRBJ2-7; D may be TRBD1 (6 bases). Trimming removed 7 bases from V and 2 bases from J, with 9 bases in between. This CDR3 is built from 12 residues. Germline CDR1 and CDR2: MRHNA and SNTAGT. CDR3 nucleotides: TGTGCCAGCACAGGGGTACCCTACGAGCAGTACTTC. Residues: CASTGVPYEQYF.

About this clone: Other DNA sequences from this sample encode an identical CDR3 as well. V is TRBV19 and J is TRBJ1-5; D unclear. The V gene lost 7 bases and the J gene lost 6 bases, with 10 bases spanning the gap. Per germline, CDR1 LNHDA and CDR2 SQIVND (reference sequence). CDR3 length: 12 residues. Here the CDR3 reads CASKSGGQPQHF. CDR3 sequence (DNA): TGTGCCAGTAAATCGGGAGGTCAGCCCCAGCATTTT.

This sequence joins TRBV5-1 and TRBJ2-7, with TRBD1 matching 7 bases. This CDR3 spans 14 amino acids. The V gene end was trimmed by 2 bases and the J gene end by 3 bases; junction bases not matched to a gene: 5. In germline, CDR1 is SGHRS, CDR2 YFSETQ. CDR3 coding DNA: TGCGCCAGCAGCTTAACAGGGGAACTCTACGAGCAGTACTTC. It codes for CASSLTGELYEQYF.